The clone carrying this T cell receptor (beta chain) was recorded at least ten times. Germline V gives CDR1 WNHNN, CDR2 SYGVQD (reference sequence). V lost 7 bases and J lost 1, with 10 bases in between. This CDR3 comprises 14 residues. Patients chosen for sequencing had shown CD8+CD57+ cell expansion by flow cytometry. The data derive from a study of CD8+CD57+ T cells in acquired aplastic anemia. Investigators profiled TCR beta VDJ and CDR3 from genomic DNA template. In TCRdb, the reads were re-called with MiXCR into one record per CDR3 protein. The table has 200,000 or so distinct CDR3 sequences, under 55% seen once.

The chain is built from TRBV10-1 and TRBJ2-2; tentative D call: TRBD1 (6 bases). The source is a human donor with aplastic anemia. What was sequenced was sorted CD4+, CD8+, or CD8+CD57+ T cells (not recorded which) from PBMCs. The CDR3 DNA reads as TGCGCCAGCACCCCGGGACAGAACACCGGGGAGCTGTTTTTT. This encodes CASTPGQNTGELFF.